These 11 T cell receptor beta chains share one sample of origin, sequenced in a study of shared clonotypes between healthy human individuals. The repertoire was sequenced with immunoSEQ multiplex PCR; TCRdb's copy has only in-frame clones and lacks some. Among fewer than 3 million clones listed, under 95% were seen once. The material sequenced was naive CD4+ T cells from PBMCs. The subset denotes: CD45RA+ positively selected. These receptor sequences come from a man aged 18 to 30 in good health. Some clones in this sample may be carry-over from other donors' samples.

The chain has TRBV9 and TRBJ2-3, with 9 bases aligning to TRBD2. Germline CDR1 is SGDLS and CDR2 is YYNGEE. With 2 bases clipped from V and 4 bases from J, the junction kept 5 bases outside the gene matches. This CDR3 contains 15 residues. CDR3 DNA: TGTGCCAGCAGCGTCGGCGGGAGGGCCTCAGATACGCAGTATTTT. Protein sequence: CASSVGGRASDTQYF.

This rearrangement joins TRBV18 to TRBJ2-7; D uncertain. The CDR3 totals 14 residues. Per the germline V gene, CDR1 is KGHSH and CDR2 is LQKENI. The V end was cut by 0 bases, the J end by 2 bases, with 8 bases between. The CDR3 loop reads CASSPPIGPYEQYF. Here the CDR3 DNA reads TGTGCCAGCTCACCACCGATCGGCCCCTACGAGCAGTACTTC.

The chain joins TRBV28 to TRBJ2-1; D is ambiguous. Between the trimmed V and J ends, which lost 3 bases and 2 bases, there was a span of 5 bases. The CDR3 has 13 residues. Germline V gene sequence: CDR1 MDHEN, CDR2 SYDVKM. The CDR3 loop reads CASSFVPYNEQFF. The CDR3 DNA reads as TGTGCCAGCAGTTTCGTACCCTACAATGAGCAGTTCTTC.

The chain couples TRBV4-1 to TRBJ2-3; 8 nucleotides align to TRBD2. The J segment lost 4 bases and the V segment lost 4 bases, leaving 4 bases of the junction unmatched. Per the germline V gene, CDR1 is MGHRA and CDR2 is YSYEKL. The CDR3 has 14 amino acids. CDR3 protein: CASSLAGGADTQYF. The CDR3 coding sequence is TGCGCCAGCAGCCTAGCCGGGGGGGCAGATACGCAGTATTTT.

The chain links TRBV11-3 to TRBJ2-2; no reliable D call. This CDR3 region has 13 residues. Trimming took 0 bases from V and 6 from J, leaving 5 bases between them. CDR1 SGHNT and CDR2 YENEEA come from the germline V gene. This CDR3 reads CASSLDVSGELFF. The DNA of the CDR3 is TGTGCCAGCAGCTTAGATGTCTCCGGGGAGCTGTTTTTT.

The V gene is TRBV19, the J gene TRBJ2-1; the match to TRBD2 covers 9 bases. The germline gives CDR1 LNHDA, CDR2 SQIVND (reference sequence). This CDR3 is 15 amino acids long. V lost 5 bases, J lost 12 bases, and 14 bases stayed unmatched. The CDR3 DNA reads as TGTGCCAGTAGTTCCCCCGGGACTAGCTCACCCTGGCAGTTCTTC. This encodes CASSSPGTSSPWQFF.

The gene calls are TRBV5-1 and TRBJ2-3; D possibly corresponds to TRBD2 (5 bases). V lost 0 bases and J 4 bases, leaving 12 bases between the germline ends. From germline, CDR1 is SGHRS and CDR2 YFSETQ. The CDR3 covers 15 residues. CDR3 sequence: CASSLAGYSPDTQYF. CDR3 in DNA: TGCGCCAGCAGCTTGGCGGGATATAGCCCAGATACGCAGTATTTT.

The chain couples TRBV9 to TRBJ2-2; 9 bases map to TRBD2. Trimming took 10 bases from V and 2 from J; bases not matched to a gene: 12. Germline V gene data show CDR1 as SGDLS and CDR2 as YYNGEE. This CDR3 has 16 residues. CDR3 sequence (DNA): TGTGCCTCCCGGCGGGAGGGCGCCTTTAACACCGGGGAGCTGTTTTTT. Protein: CASRREGAFNTGELFF. Based on the CDR3 plus reference TRBV9 and TRBJ2-2, the full variable domain is DSGVTQTPKHLITATGQRVTLRCSPRSGDLSVYWYQQSLDQGLQFLIQYYNGEERAKGNILERFSAQQFPDLHSELNLSSLELGDSALYFCASRREGAFNTGELFFGEGSRLTVL.

CDR3 sequence (DNA): TGCAGCGTTGAAGGAACGGCGGGAGGGCAAGAGACCCAGTACTTC. It is translated as CSVEGTAGGQETQYF. The chain combines TRBV29-1 with TRBJ2-5; 9 positions agree with TRBD2. CDR1 SQVTM and CDR2 ANQGSEA come from the germline V gene. The CDR3 consists of 15 residues. V shed 1 base, J shed 2 bases, and the junction held 5 bases outside the gene matches.

The chain employs TRBV28 and TRBJ1-4, with D maybe TRBD1 (6 bases). Germline assignment: CDR1 MDHEN and CDR2 SYDVKM. Deletions cut 6 bases from V and 5 bases from J, with 10 bases between. There are 13 residues in the CDR3. DNA for the CDR3: TGTGCCAGCAGCGATGACAGGAATGAAAAACTGTTTTTT. This translates into CASSDDRNEKLFF.

The V and J genes are TRBV7-8 and TRBJ1-2, with 10 bases matching TRBD1. The germline gives CDR1 SGHVS, CDR2 FQNEAQ. CDR3 length equals 15 residues. The V segment lost 4 bases and the J segment 8 bases; nucleotides outside the gene matches: 10. As DNA, the CDR3 is TGTGCCAGCAGCTCAGTAAGACAGGGGGCGCAAGGCTACACCTTC. Translated, it gives CASSSVRQGAQGYTF. Together with reference TRBV7-8 and TRBJ1-2, the CDR3 gives the full variable domain: GAGVSQSPRYKVAKRGQDVALRCDPISGHVSLFWYQQALGQGPEFLTYFQNEAQLDKSGLPSDRFFAERPEGSVSTLKIQRTQQEDSAVYLCASSSVRQGAQGYTFGSGTRLTVV.